These 21 T cell receptor beta chains were all obtained from the same sample, sequenced in a study of T cells in Graves' hyperthyroidism and ophthalmopathy. What was amplified from RNA transcripts were TCR beta CDR3 regions. HTBI primers were used for first-round RT-PCR of the TCR CDR3. TCRdb redid the calling of the multiplex PCR reads with MiXCR, one entry per CDR3 protein. This table has roughly 510,000 distinct CDR3 sequences, approximately 49% appearing once. The material sequenced was peripheral blood or thyroid tissue (not recorded which). These receptors all come from an adult woman with Graves' disease, either hyperthyroidism or ophthalmopathy (not recorded which).

Here the CDR3 reads CASSLVGTRMNTEAFF. CDR3 nucleotides: TGTGCCAGCAGCTTAGTGGGGACAAGGATGAACACTGAAGCTTTCTTT. The chain recombines TRBV7-9 with TRBJ1-1, with D possibly TRBD1 on 6 matching bases. V shed 1 base and J shed 0 bases, with 12 bases lying between them. Germline CDR1 and CDR2: SEHNR and FQNEAQ (reference sequence). The CDR3 contains 16 residues.

This clonotype was seen only a few times. The genes are TRBV29-1 and TRBJ2-5; 8 nucleotides match TRBD2. V shed 3 bases and J 3 bases; nucleotides not matched to a gene: 6. The CDR3 consists of 14 residues. Germline lookup yields CDR1 SQVTM and CDR2 ANQGSEA. CDR3 protein: CSVDVVAGKETQYF. The CDR3, as DNA: TGCAGCGTTGATGTTGTAGCGGGGAAAGAGACCCAGTACTTC. The variable domain in full, completed from reference TRBV29-1 and TRBJ2-5, reads SAVISQKPSRDICQRGTSLTIQCQVDSQVTMMFWYRQQPGQSLTLIATANQGSEATYESGFVIDKFPISRPNLTFSTLTVSNMSPEDSSIYLCSVDVVAGKETQYFGPGTRLLVL.

The rearrangement joins TRBV2 to TRBJ1-6; D not resolved. Germline CDR1 is SNHLY and CDR2 is FYNNEI. This CDR3 spans 14 amino acids. The V and J ends lost 2 bases and 8 bases respectively, with 10 bases between them. The CDR3 reads CASSERVVYSPLHF. CDR3 DNA sequence: TGTGCCAGCAGTGAAAGGGTAGTATATTCACCCCTCCACTTT.

CDR3 DNA: TGTGCCAGCAGCTACGGACTAGACGTAGATACGCAGTATTTT. It encodes CASSYGLDVDTQYF. The chain combines TRBV7-9 with TRBJ2-7; TRBD2 matches 7 bases. The J call may be wrong; the DNA end is better matched by TRBJ2-3. The CDR3 contains 14 residues. Per the germline V gene, CDR1 is SEHNR and CDR2 is FQNEAQ (reference sequence).

As regards this clonotype: Germline is not matched at one junction end, which may reflect a read error. The chain has TRBV29-1 and TRBJ2-5; TRBD2 agrees at 11 bases. CDR1 is SQVTM, CDR2 ANQGSEA, per germline. The CDR3 extends over 12 amino acids. In DNA, the CDR3 is TGCAGCGTTGATCCCGAAACTAGCGGGGGCGGGTTC. Protein: CSVDPETSGGGF.

This clonotype was seen repeatedly, ten times or more. The genes are TRBV7-9 and TRBJ1-1; D gene uncertain. From germline, CDR1 is SEHNR and CDR2 FQNEAQ (reference sequence). This CDR3 region has 14 residues. V shed 4 bases and J shed 0 bases, with 9 bases lying between them. The CDR3 sequence is CASSSDTLNTEAFF. CDR3 sequence (DNA): TGTGCCAGCAGCTCAGACACCCTGAACACTGAAGCTTTCTTT.

This clonotype was counted only a few times. The J gene is TRBJ2-7, the V gene TRBV28; D not resolved. V was shortened by 8 bases and J by 6 bases, with 11 bases between the two germline ends. The CDR3 is 11 amino acids. The V gene's germline CDR1 is MDHEN and CDR2 SYDVKM. CDR3 coding DNA: TGTGCCAGCGTCAATACGGGCGAGCAGTACTTC. It specifies CASVNTGEQYF.

This clonotype was observed a few times. The rearrangement uses TRBV20-1 and TRBJ1-2; 7 bases match TRBD1. CDR3 size: 14 residues. Germline V gene data show CDR1 as DFQATT and CDR2 as SNEGSKA (reference sequence). Unmatched junction bases numbered 19, after V lost 6 bases and J lost 12 bases. This CDR3 is CSASRPGQSSGNTF. The DNA for the CDR3 is TGCAGTGCGAGCCGGCCGGGACAGAGCTCTGGAAACACCTTC.

This clonotype was recorded at least ten times. The chain couples TRBV10-2 to TRBJ1-6; 7 positions match TRBD1. V was clipped by 8 bases and J by 10 bases; unmatched bases: 11. The CDR3 is made up of 14 amino acids. Germline V CDR1 and CDR2: WSHSY, SAAADI. The CDR3, as DNA: TGCGCCAGCTATGACAGGGAGTCGGGGTCACCCCTCCACTTT. Encoded protein: CASYDRESGSPLHF.

This clonotype has just a few counts. A much larger clone lies a single base off, so this may be a read error. The chain carries TRBV20-1 and TRBJ1-4; the D is unclear. This CDR3 spans 14 amino acids. V dropped 3 bases and J dropped 8 bases, with 16 bases sitting between them. Germline V gives CDR1 DFQATT, CDR2 SNEGSKA (reference sequence). Here the CDR3 reads CSASDGRSGEKLFF. In DNA form, the CDR3 reads TGCAGTGCTAGTGACGGCAGGTCAGGAGAAAAACTGTTTTTT.

This clonotype has a count of ten or more. This chain links TRBV12-3 or TRBV12-4 with TRBJ1-5; D is possibly TRBD1 (5 bases). The V gene lost 6 bases and the J gene lost 9 bases, with 15 bases spanning the gap. This CDR3 is 13 amino acids long. The CDR3 protein is CASSRRDGGPQHF. The CDR3 bases are TGTGCCAGCAGCCGACGGGACGGGGGGCCCCAGCATTTT.

This clonotype was seen only a few times. J is TRBJ2-7 and V is TRBV10-3, with D perhaps matching TRBD1 (5 bases). Trimming cost V 4 bases and J 2 bases, with 9 bases left between them. CDR1 ENHRY and CDR2 SYGVKD come from the germline V gene. CDR3 length: 13 residues. In nucleotides, the CDR3 is TGTGCCATCAGTGCCCAGGGTCCCTACGAGCAGTACTTC. Protein sequence: CAISAQGPYEQYF.

In regard to this clonotype: One end of the junction fails to match germline, which may point to a read error. The chain carries TRBV7-2 and TRBJ2-7; no clear D gene. CDR3 size: 14 residues. Per germline, CDR1 SGHTA and CDR2 FQGNSA. The CDR3 here is CASSLGQLPYEQYF. The CDR3 DNA reads as TGTGCCAGCAGTTTAGGGCAGCTACCCTACGAGCAGTACTTC. Using reference TRBV7-2 and TRBJ2-7 for the parts outside the CDR3, the full variable domain is GAGVSQSPSNKVTEKGKDVELRCDPISGHTALYWYRQSLGQGLEFLIYFQGNSAPDKSGLPSDRFSAERTGGSVSTLTIQRTQQEDSAVYLCASSLGQLPYEQYFGPGTRLTVT.

About this clonotype itself: This sequence may be a read error, since a much larger clone differs from it by one base. This chain links TRBV29-1 with TRBJ2-5; D call uncertain. Per the germline V gene, CDR1 is SQVTM and CDR2 is ANQGSEA. This CDR3 has 13 amino acids. The CDR3 nucleotides are TGCAGCGTTGGTGACCCGTACCAAGAGACCCGGTACTTC. Its translation: CSVGDPYQETRYF.

This clonotype was counted at least ten times. The V gene is TRBV5-1, the J gene TRBJ2-7; D perhaps matches TRBD1 (6 bases). Germline V gives CDR1 SGHRS, CDR2 YFSETQ. This CDR3 is built from 15 residues. V gave up 0 bases and J gave up 3 bases, with 13 bases separating them. CDR3 in amino acids: CASSLERTENYEQYF. Here the CDR3 DNA reads TGCGCCAGCAGCTTGGAAAGGACAGAAAACTACGAGCAGTACTTC.

The V gene is TRBV2, the J gene TRBJ2-5, with D perhaps TRBD1 or TRBD2 (5 bases each). The CDR3 length is 11 residues. V lost 4 bases and J 14 bases, leaving 14 bases between the germline ends. Germline values: CDR1 SNHLY, CDR2 FYNNEI. In DNA, the CDR3 is TGTGCCAGCAGTGGATTCCGGGACGCCTACTTC. This encodes CASSGFRDAYF. The entire variable domain, with the rest obtained from reference TRBV2 and TRBJ2-5, is as follows: EPEVTQTPSHQVTQMGQEVILRCVPISNHLYFYWYRQILGQKVEFLVSFYNNEISEKSEIFDDQFSVERPDGSNFTLKIRSTKLEDSAMYFCASSGFRDAYFGPGTRLLVL.

This chain joins TRBV6-1 and TRBJ1-1, with D perhaps matching TRBD1 (5 bases). V shed 6 bases and J shed 9 bases, with 11 bases lying between them. The CDR3 sequence is 11 residues long. Germline CDR1 reads MNHNS; CDR2 reads SASEGT. CDR3 sequence reads: CASSQGAQAFF. In DNA form, the CDR3 reads TGTGCCAGCAGCCAAGGGGCCCAAGCTTTCTTT.

This clonotype occurred a few times. The chain links TRBV6-5 to TRBJ2-5; D is unclear. The ends were cut back, 8 bases at V and 5 bases at J, with 9 bases in the middle. The CDR3 length is 11 residues. Germline lookup yields CDR1 MNHEY and CDR2 SVGAGI. This CDR3 reads CASYHYETQYF. The CDR3 coding sequence is TGTGCCAGCTACCACTATGAGACCCAGTACTTC.

This clonotype was recorded a few times. The chain links TRBV6-1 to TRBJ2-2, with no clear D. V was pared by 10 bases and J by 3 bases, with 18 bases between. This CDR3 has 15 amino acids. Per the germline V gene, CDR1 is MNHNS and CDR2 is SASEGT. The CDR3 loop reads CAIKSAGIDTGELFF. The CDR3 DNA reads TGTGCCATCAAATCCGCAGGCATCGACACCGGGGAGCTGTTTTTT.

The rearrangement uses TRBV12-3 or TRBV12-4 and TRBJ1-4, with TRBD1 matching over 7 bases. The CDR3 length is 15 residues. The trim removed 5 bases at V and 5 bases at J, leaving 8 bases unmatched. The CDR3 DNA is TGTGCCAGCAGTCCGACAGGGACGGGAAATGAAAAACTGTTTTTT. Its protein is CASSPTGTGNEKLFF.

V is TRBV19 and J is TRBJ2-7, with D unresolved. The CDR3 covers 11 residues. Trimming removed 11 bases at V and 7 bases at J, with 15 bases between. Germline CDR1 and CDR2: LNHDA and SQIVND (reference sequence). The CDR3 spells CAWTHFKEQYF. In DNA, the CDR3 is TGTGCCTGGACCCATTTTAAAGAGCAGTACTTC.